At least ten counts were recorded for the clone carrying this TCR beta chain. What it binds is unknown. Molecular barcoded adaptors covering alpha/delta and beta/gamma chains were used on roughly 400 ng RNA. Each CDR3 protein is one row after TCRdb ran MiXCR on the reads. The sample contains roughly 130,000 distinct CDR3 sequences, over 10% of which appear only once. The CDR3 covers 14 residues. The germline V gene encodes CDR1 SGHRS and CDR2 YFSETQ. Trimming removed 0 bases from V and 10 bases from J, with 14 bases in between. This sample was included in a study of read filtering for tumor transcriptome and immune sequencing. On the study more broadly: Among patients, under 20 were male and more than 12 female, aged 47 to 80 (mean about 71). DNase treatment preceded whole-transcriptome library preparation. Notes on the study in general: This fraction held mixed bone marrow immune cells after CD138-negative sorting.

The chain uses TRBV5-1 and TRBJ2-1; TRBD2 might be the D (5 bases). Source material: a population of CD138-negative cells sorted from bone marrow. This receptor was identified in a donor at least 40 years old with multiple myeloma. The CDR3 region has the DNA TGCGCCAGCAGCTTGGTGGGAGAAAGTAGGGAGCAGTTCTTC. This codes for CASSLVGESREQFF.